One sample yielded the 23 T cell receptor beta chains listed below, sequenced in a study of cytotoxic CD8 clonotypes in ibrutinib-treated CLL. Some clones are missing from TCRdb's copy, which holds only in-frame ones; the method was immunoSEQ multiplex PCR. The sample yields 52,000 or so clones, roughly 54% seen once. Sequenced here: PBMCs, sampled at disease progression, from a patient treated with ibrutinib. The receptors were sampled from a human donor with chronic lymphocytic leukemia.

This clone has ten or more counts. This chain uses TRBV27 with TRBJ2-2; 9 nucleotides match TRBD1. This CDR3 contains 15 residues. Germline-derived CDR1 and CDR2 are MNHEY and SMNVEV (reference sequence). With V trimmed by 8 bases and J by 3 bases, 7 bases remained unmatched. The CDR3 is CASAWGDRDTGELFF. The CDR3, as DNA: TGTGCCAGCGCCTGGGGGGACAGGGACACCGGGGAGCTGTTTTTT.

The V and J genes are TRBV9 and TRBJ2-1, with 8 bases that match TRBD2. CDR1 is SGDLS, CDR2 YYNGEE, per germline. With 3 bases clipped from V and 2 bases from J, the junction kept 7 bases outside the gene matches. The CDR3 spans 16 residues. In nucleotides, the CDR3 is TGTGCCAGCAGCGCGAGCGGGAGTGGGGCCTACAATGAGCAGTTCTTC. It yields the protein CASSASGSGAYNEQFF.

The chain's CDR3 is CASSSSSGNTIYF. CDR3 DNA sequence: TGTGCCAGCTCCTCGAGCTCTGGAAACACCATATATTTT. The V and J genes are TRBV18 and TRBJ1-3; no reliable D call. The V gene's germline CDR1 is KGHSH and CDR2 LQKENI. The CDR3 length is 13 residues. V gave up 6 bases and J gave up 0 bases, with 6 bases separating them.

The chain recombines TRBV9 with TRBJ2-2; D gene unclear. Trimming removed 0 bases at V and 4 bases at J, with 10 bases between. This CDR3 is 15 amino acids long. Germline CDR1 and CDR2: SGDLS and YYNGEE. CDR3 DNA sequence: TGTGCCAGCAGCGTAGGCGGACGCGCCACCGGGGAGCTGTTTTTT. Translating it yields CASSVGGRATGELFF.

The chain employs TRBV7-9 and TRBJ2-7; TRBD2 might be the D (6 bases). Trimming shortened V by 1 base and J by 6 bases, and 16 bases separated the two germline ends. The germline gives CDR1 SEHNR, CDR2 FQNEAQ (reference sequence). This CDR3 is 15 amino acids long. The CDR3 DNA follows: TGTGCCAGCAGCTTAGGGGCCGGGAGTGGGTCCGAGCAGTACTTC. Its protein product is CASSLGAGSGSEQYF.

This clone was picked up many times. The V gene is TRBV6-5, the J gene TRBJ2-7; D remains unclear. CDR1 and CDR2 from the germline V gene are MNHEY and SVGAGI. Trimming removed 4 bases from V and 1 base from J, with 14 bases in between. The CDR3 contains 15 residues. This chain's CDR3 is CASSLTGRGSYEQYF. The CDR3 bases are TGTGCCAGCAGTTTGACCGGACGCGGTTCCTACGAGCAGTACTTC.

This clone was detected a few times. The V call is TRBV6-1, the J call TRBJ2-5; 7 positions agree with TRBD1. The trim removed 4 bases at V and 1 base at J, leaving 3 bases unmatched. Germline lookup yields CDR1 MNHNS and CDR2 SASEGT. This CDR3 is built from 14 residues. The CDR3 DNA reads TGTGCCAGCAGTGTGGGACAGTCCCAAGAGACCCAGTACTTC. Protein: CASSVGQSQETQYF.

This clone was recorded a few times. This chain joins TRBV7-6 and TRBJ2-7, with TRBD2 as a possible D gene (5 bases). This CDR3 has 14 amino acids. Per germline, CDR1 SGHVS and CDR2 FNYEAQ. Deletions cut 1 base from V and 0 bases from J, with 7 bases between. The CDR3 here is CASSLVDSSYEQYF. CDR3 nucleotides: TGTGCCAGCAGCTTAGTGGACTCCTCCTACGAGCAGTACTTC.

A few counts support this clone. The rearrangement joins TRBV4-1 to TRBJ1-1, with D hard to call. The CDR3 runs to 14 residues. Germline CDR1 MGHRA, CDR2 YSYEKL. V lost 5 bases, J lost 0 bases, and 10 bases lay in between. In DNA form, the CDR3 reads TGCGCCAGCAGCGCGAGATTAATGAACACTGAAGCTTTCTTT. Protein sequence: CASSARLMNTEAFF.

The chain carries TRBV18 and TRBJ2-7; D is undetermined. The germline V and J ends were trimmed by 2 bases and 3 bases, with 11 bases remaining between them. The CDR3 extends over 14 amino acids. CDR1 and CDR2 from the germline V gene are KGHSH and LQKENI. CDR3 DNA sequence: TGTGCCAGCTCACCATCTCTCGGTGGCTACGAGCAGTACTTC. As protein: CASSPSLGGYEQYF.

Turning to this clone: Germline is not matched at one junction end, which may reflect a read error. The chain recombines TRBV7-2 with TRBJ2-5, with D unresolved. The length of the CDR3 is 15 residues. Germline lookup yields CDR1 SGHTA and CDR2 FQGNSA. The CDR3 loop reads CASSLDPLGQETQYF. The CDR3 DNA sequence: TGTGCCAGCAGTTTAGACCCCCTCGGGCAGGAGACCCAGTACTTC.

CDR3 protein: CASSEVLAGGNTDTQYF. DNA for the CDR3: TGTGCCAGCAGTGAAGTACTGGCGGGGGGGAACACAGATACGCAGTATTTT. This chain links TRBV6-1 with TRBJ2-3; 9 positions agree with TRBD2. V shed 1 base, J shed 2 bases, and the junction held 7 bases outside the gene matches. This CDR3 has 17 amino acids. From germline, CDR1 is MNHNS and CDR2 SASEGT.

V is TRBV9 and J is TRBJ2-3; 11 nucleotides align to TRBD2. The germline CDR1 and CDR2 sequences are SGDLS and YYNGEE. V gave up 3 bases and J gave up 3 bases; unmatched junction bases: 6. The CDR3 spans 16 residues. The CDR3 sequence: CASSEGLAVKTDTQYF. CDR3 bases: TGTGCCAGCAGCGAGGGACTAGCGGTGAAGACAGATACGCAGTATTTT.

The CDR3 DNA is TGTGCCAGCAGTGAGACAGGGGGCAAGAAGACCCAGTACTTC. It codes for CASSETGGKKTQYF. V is TRBV6-4 and J is TRBJ2-5; 10 nucleotides line up with TRBD1. CDR3 length: 14 amino acids. From germline, CDR1 is MRHNA and CDR2 SNTAGT. The trim removed 3 bases at V and 6 bases at J, leaving 4 bases unmatched.

V usage is TRBV5-5 and J usage is TRBJ2-6; D is possibly TRBD1 (5 bases). V lost 3 bases to trimming and J lost 3 bases, with 7 bases between them. Looked up from germline, CDR1 is SGHKS and CDR2 is YYEKEE (reference sequence). The CDR3 is made up of 14 amino acids. CDR3 sequence: CASSWGGGANVLTF. The CDR3 DNA reads TGTGCCAGCAGCTGGGGCGGTGGGGCCAACGTCCTGACTTTC.

CDR3 sequence reads: CSVAPDTYEQYF. The CDR3 region has the DNA TGCAGCGTTGCCCCGGACACCTACGAGCAGTACTTC. V and J are TRBV29-1 and TRBJ2-7; tentatively, D is TRBD1 (5 bases). Germline-derived CDR1 and CDR2 are SQVTM and ANQGSEA. The CDR3 consists of 12 residues. V was clipped by 4 bases and J by 2 bases, with 9 bases between them.

CDR3 protein: CASSYRRNTGELFF. The CDR3 bases are TGTGCCAGCAGTTACAGGAGAAACACCGGGGAGCTGTTTTTT. This chain uses TRBV27 with TRBJ2-2, with a tentative D call TRBD1 (5 bases). Trimming took off 4 bases at V and 2 bases at J, with 8 bases between the two ends. There are 14 residues in the CDR3. Germline values: CDR1 MNHEY, CDR2 SMNVEV (reference sequence).

This chain joins TRBV11-3 and TRBJ1-3, with TRBD1 as a possible D gene (5 bases). Trimming removed 2 bases from V and 4 bases from J, with 12 bases in between. The germline CDR1 and CDR2 sequences are SGHNT and YENEEA. This CDR3 has 15 residues. Written as DNA, the CDR3 is TGTGCCAGCAGCTTAACCGCGGGGCCAGGAAACACCATATATTTT. The encoded protein is CASSLTAGPGNTIYF.

A few counts support this clone. The CDR3: CASSSPGLALGDTQYF. The CDR3, as DNA: TGTGCCAGCAGCTCACCCGGACTAGCTCTAGGGGATACGCAGTATTTT. J is TRBJ2-3 and V is TRBV7-9; 8 nucleotides align to TRBD2. The V gene end was trimmed by 4 bases and the J gene end by 6 bases; junction bases not matched to a gene: 12. The CDR3 is made up of 16 amino acids. The germline V gene has CDR1 SEHNR and CDR2 FQNEAQ (reference sequence).

This clone was counted a few times. This chain uses TRBV5-1 with TRBJ2-2, with 8 bases fitting TRBD2. V shed 2 bases and J 4 bases; nucleotides not matched to a gene: 4. The CDR3 is 15 amino acids. CDR1 and CDR2 (germline): SGHRS, YFSETQ. CDR3 sequence reads: CASSFGTSGTGELFF. DNA of the CDR3: TGCGCCAGCAGCTTCGGGACTAGTGGCACCGGGGAGCTGTTTTTT.

This chain uses TRBV7-9 with TRBJ2-1; D perhaps matches TRBD1 (6 bases). This CDR3 contains 14 residues. V was trimmed by 4 bases and J by 4 bases, leaving 11 bases between them. Germline V gene lookup returns CDR1 SEHNR and CDR2 FQNEAQ (reference sequence). The CDR3 DNA sequence: TGTGCCAGCAGCTCGGACAGACAATACAATGAGCAGTTCTTC. It translates to CASSSDRQYNEQFF.

This clone was seen just once. The DNA of the CDR3 is TGCGCCAGCAGCCAGAACCCGGGACAGGGGGCCTACGAGCAGTACTTC. Encoded protein: CASSQNPGQGAYEQYF. The gene calls are TRBV5-1 and TRBJ2-7, with 11 bases that match TRBD1. CDR1 and CDR2 (germline): SGHRS, YFSETQ. J lost 2 bases, V lost 4 bases, and 8 bases had no gene match. The CDR3 is 16 residues long. Using reference TRBV5-1 and TRBJ2-7 for the parts outside the CDR3, the full variable domain is KAGVTQTPRYLIKTRGQQVTLSCSPISGHRSVSWYQQTPGQGLQFLFEYFSETQRNKGNFPGRFSGRQFSNSRSEMNVSTLELGDSALYLCASSQNPGQGAYEQYFGPGTRLTVT.

A few counts support this clone. The gene calls are TRBV5-6 and TRBJ1-2; D ambiguous. V was shortened by 0 bases and J by 11 bases, with 8 bases between the two germline ends. The germline V gene encodes CDR1 SGHDT and CDR2 YYEEEE. CDR3 length equals 11 residues. CDR3 DNA: TGTGCCAGCAGCTTGGGTATAGGGTACACCTTC. Its translation: CASSLGIGYTF.